Below are 32 T cell receptor beta chains sequenced from a single sample in a study of T cells after yellow fever vaccination. TCRdb used MiXCR to reprocess the 5' RACE reads, holding one entry per CDR3 protein. This sample has around 500,000 distinct CDR3 sequences, with 20% to 25% found just once. Specimen: PBMCs, collected 20 to 25 days after the first yellow fever vaccination. Every receptor here comes from a man younger than 35 who received the YFV17D yellow fever vaccine.

This clonotype came up many times. The V call is TRBV12-3 or TRBV12-4, the J call TRBJ2-7; 7 bases are a match to TRBD2. This CDR3 comprises 14 residues. The ends lost 3 bases at V and 1 base at J; junction bases unmatched: 3. The CDR3 loop is CASSFTSASYEQYF. In DNA form, the CDR3 reads TGTGCCAGCAGTTTTACTAGCGCATCCTACGAGCAGTACTTC.

This chain uses TRBV12-3 or TRBV12-4 with TRBJ2-2; D gene unclear. The CDR3 spans 13 residues. V lost 6 bases and J lost 7, with 12 bases in between. In DNA, the CDR3 is TGTGCCAGCAGCCCCGCCCGAGGCGGGGAGCTGTTTTTT. Residues: CASSPARGGELFF.

There are a few counts of this clonotype. The V gene is TRBV6-1, the J gene TRBJ1-1; TRBD1 matches 7 bases. The V and J ends lost 6 bases and 3 bases, in that order; junction bases with no gene match: 13. The germline V gene has CDR1 MNHNS and CDR2 SASEGT. The CDR3 sequence is 16 residues long. This CDR3 is CASSPTGTAGHTEAFF. DNA for the CDR3: TGTGCCAGCAGCCCAACCGGGACAGCAGGCCACACTGAAGCTTTCTTT.

The chain links TRBV7-8 to TRBJ2-7, with TRBD2 matching over 11 bases. The CDR3 totals 15 residues. J gave up 7 bases and V 7 bases, and 12 bases lay outside the gene matches. Germline CDR1 reads SGHVS; CDR2 reads FQNEAQ. The CDR3 bases are TGTGCCAGCAAACGAGGTAGCGGGGGGGCCCGTGAGCAGTACTTC. This codes for CASKRGSGGAREQYF. Filled out from reference TRBV7-8 and TRBJ2-7, the complete variable domain reads GAGVSQSPRYKVAKRGQDVALRCDPISGHVSLFWYQQALGQGPEFLTYFQNEAQLDKSGLPSDRFFAERPEGSVSTLKIQRTQQEDSAVYLCASKRGSGGAREQYFGPGTRLTVT.

The V call is TRBV10-3, the J call TRBJ2-7; D perhaps matches TRBD2 (6 bases). V lost 3 bases, J lost 1 base, and 7 bases lay in between. Germline values: CDR1 ENHRY, CDR2 SYGVKD. There are 13 residues in the CDR3. CDR3 bases: TGTGCCATCAGTGACGGGACTTCCTACGAGCAGTACGTC. Its translation: CAISDGTSYEQYV.

This chain links TRBV7-3 with TRBJ1-1; possible D gene TRBD1, 6 bases. The germline V and J ends were trimmed by 5 bases and 4 bases, with 14 bases remaining between them. The CDR3 loop spans 14 amino acids. Germline CDR1 SGHTA, CDR2 FQGTGA. The CDR3 reads CASSPLPGVTEAFF. As DNA, the CDR3 is TGTGCCAGCAGCCCACTCCCAGGGGTCACTGAAGCTTTCTTT.

This clonotype has at least ten counts. The V gene is TRBV12-3 or TRBV12-4, the J gene TRBJ1-5; D perhaps matches TRBD1 (5 bases). The CDR3 covers 15 residues. V dropped 1 base and J dropped 3 bases, with 10 bases sitting between them. The CDR3 sequence is CASSLGGTVNQPQHF. Written as DNA, the CDR3 is TGTGCCAGCAGTTTAGGGGGGACGGTCAATCAGCCCCAGCATTTT.

This clonotype has just a few counts. J is TRBJ2-1 and V is TRBV4-1; perhaps TRBD2 as D (7 bases). CDR3 length: 15 amino acids. V was shortened by 3 bases and J by 7 bases, with 16 bases between the two germline ends. CDR1 and CDR2 (germline): MGHRA, YSYEKL. Here the CDR3 DNA reads TGCGCCAGCAGCCACAAGTTCGGGGGGCCGAATGAGCAGTTCTTC. This encodes CASSHKFGGPNEQFF.

In its sample, this clonotype was seen many times. This chain links TRBV6-1 with TRBJ2-7; D remains unclear. There are 14 residues in the CDR3. From germline, CDR1 is MNHNS and CDR2 SASEGT. Trimming stripped 5 bases from V and 2 bases from J, with 13 bases between. The CDR3 nucleotides read TGTGCCAGCAGTCCTTCCGACGGAGCCTACGAGCAGTACGTC. Residues: CASSPSDGAYEQYV.

This clonotype was recorded a few times. The chain joins TRBV5-1 to TRBJ2-1; 10 bases match TRBD2. Germline values: CDR1 SGHRS, CDR2 YFSETQ. V lost 1 base, J lost 9 bases, and 10 bases stayed unmatched. The CDR3 contains 16 residues. CDR3 sequence (DNA): TGCGCCAGCAGCTTGTGGAGCGGGGGGGGTACAGGTGAGCAGTTCTTC. Amino acid sequence: CASSLWSGGGTGEQFF. Full variable domain (outside the CDR3, taken from reference TRBV5-1 and TRBJ2-1): KAGVTQTPRYLIKTRGQQVTLSCSPISGHRSVSWYQQTPGQGLQFLFEYFSETQRNKGNFPGRFSGRQFSNSRSEMNVSTLELGDSALYLCASSLWSGGGTGEQFFGPGTRLTVL.

This clonotype was counted a few times. The J gene is TRBJ1-6, the V gene TRBV12-3 or TRBV12-4; no clear D gene. Between the trimmed V and J ends, which lost 4 bases and 6 bases, there was a span of 7 bases. The CDR3 is made up of 13 amino acids. The CDR3 DNA is TGTGCCAGCAGTTGGACCTTTAATTCACCCCTCCACTTT. Translation: CASSWTFNSPLHF.

There are a few counts of this clonotype. The rearrangement uses TRBV11-2 and TRBJ2-2, with 8 bases identical to TRBD2. Germline CDR1 SGHAT, CDR2 FQNNGV. The CDR3 runs to 15 residues. Unmatched junction bases numbered 6, after V lost 3 bases and J lost 6 bases. Here the CDR3 DNA reads TGTGCCAGCAGCTTTATCCGGGGGGGCCCCGGGGAGCTGTTTTTT. This encodes CASSFIRGGPGELFF. Looking up the rest from reference TRBV11-2 and TRBJ2-2 gives the full variable domain: EAGVAQSPRYKIIEKRQSVAFWCNPISGHATLYWYQQILGQGPKLLIQFQNNGVVDDSQLPKDRFSAERLKGVDSTLKIQPAKLEDSAVYLCASSFIRGGPGELFFGEGSRLTVL.

A few counts support this clonotype. CDR3 in DNA: TGTGCCAGCAGCTTAGTTTATAGCTACTACAATGAGCAGTTCTTC. It codes for CASSLVYSYYNEQFF. The rearrangement uses TRBV7-9 and TRBJ2-1; the D is unclear. The germline V gene has CDR1 SEHNR and CDR2 FQNEAQ (reference sequence). Trimming took off 1 base at V and 3 bases at J, with 10 bases between the two ends. CDR3 length: 15 amino acids.

The chain recombines TRBV4-3 with TRBJ1-4; D not resolved. The CDR3 extends over 15 amino acids. The V end lost 2 bases, the J end lost 5 bases, and 12 bases lay between the germline ends. CDR1 is LGHNA and CDR2 is YSLEER in the germline V gene. The CDR3 loop reads CASSQRTGKNEKLFF. The CDR3 nucleotides read TGCGCCAGCAGCCAAAGGACTGGGAAAAATGAAAAACTGTTTTTT.

The genes are TRBV11-2 and TRBJ2-3, with D possibly being TRBD2 (5 bases). CDR3 length equals 12 residues. Trimming removed 3 bases at V and 8 bases at J, with 9 bases between. The V gene's germline CDR1 is SGHAT and CDR2 FQNNGV. The DNA of the CDR3 is TGTGCCAGCAGCTTGTATCTAGCTACGCAGTATTTT. It codes for CASSLYLATQYF.

The chain recombines TRBV19 with TRBJ2-2; D possibly corresponds to TRBD1 (7 bases). The germline CDR1 and CDR2 sequences are LNHDA and SQIVND (reference sequence). V shed 10 bases and J shed 0 bases, with 18 bases lying between them. The CDR3 is 16 residues long. Written as DNA, the CDR3 is TGTGCCACCCGGAGGGGGCGATATTCGAACACCGGGGAGCTGTTTTTT. Translating it yields CATRRGRYSNTGELFF.

This clonotype showed up just a few times. The chain recombines TRBV5-1 with TRBJ1-1; D gene unclear. This CDR3 comprises 14 residues. V was clipped by 4 bases and J by 0 bases, with 10 bases between them. CDR1 SGHRS and CDR2 YFSETQ come from the germline V gene. This chain's CDR3 is CASSLGTMNTEAFF. The CDR3 DNA reads TGCGCCAGCAGCCTCGGAACCATGAACACTGAAGCTTTCTTT.

This chain joins TRBV4-3 and TRBJ2-3; 16 bases map to TRBD2. J was trimmed by 0 bases and V by 11 bases; bases with no gene match: 11. Germline assignment: CDR1 LGHNA and CDR2 YSLEER. The CDR3 is 18 residues long. CDR3 in DNA: TGCGCCCCTGGGCCGGGACTAGCGGGGGGGACTAGCACAGATACGCAGTATTTT. Translated, it gives CAPGPGLAGGTSTDTQYF.

V usage is TRBV4-1 and J usage is TRBJ1-2; the D gene is possibly TRBD1 (6 bases). With 4 bases removed from V and 4 bases from J, the gap between germline ends came to 10 bases. Germline CDR1 and CDR2: MGHRA and YSYEKL. The CDR3 consists of 13 residues. CDR3 DNA: TGCGCCAGCAGCCCGCAGGGGACCTATGGCTACACCTTC. Amino acid sequence: CASSPQGTYGYTF.

DNA of the CDR3: TGTGCCAGCAGCTTTACAGGGAGTCAAGAGACCCAGTACTTC. This sequence encodes CASSFTGSQETQYF. V is TRBV5-4 and J is TRBJ2-5, with TRBD1 as a possible D gene (6 bases). The V gene's germline CDR1 is SGHNT and CDR2 YYREEE (reference sequence). CDR3 length: 14 residues. V dropped 2 bases and J dropped 2 bases, with 10 bases sitting between them.

The chain couples TRBV20-1 to TRBJ2-5; TRBD2 matches 10 bases. This CDR3 contains 14 residues. Germline loops: CDR1 DFQATT, CDR2 SNEGSKA (reference sequence). The ends lost 3 bases at V and 3 bases at J; junction bases unmatched: 4. CDR3 DNA: TGCAGTGCTAGGAAACTAGCGGGGAAAGAGACCCAGTACTTC. Translation: CSARKLAGKETQYF.

This clonotype was picked up a small number of times. CDR3 DNA: TGTGCCAGCAGCTTAGGGGTAGCGGGGGCAGAGACCCAGTACTTC. Translated, it gives CASSLGVAGAETQYF. V and J are TRBV7-2 and TRBJ2-5; 9 nucleotides line up with TRBD2. V lost 1 base, J lost 4 bases, and 4 bases stayed unmatched. This CDR3 is built from 15 residues. From germline, CDR1 is SGHTA and CDR2 FQGNSA.

The V call is TRBV29-1, the J call TRBJ2-5; TRBD1 agrees at 8 bases. The CDR3 totals 13 residues. The germline V gene encodes CDR1 SQVTM and CDR2 ANQGSEA. The V gene end was trimmed by 3 bases and the J gene end by 4 bases; junction bases not matched to a gene: 4. The CDR3 coding sequence is TGCAGCGTTGATACGGACAGGGCAGAGACCCAGTACTTC. As protein: CSVDTDRAETQYF. Complete variable domain (other parts from reference TRBV29-1 and TRBJ2-5): SAVISQKPSRDICQRGTSLTIQCQVDSQVTMMFWYRQQPGQSLTLIATANQGSEATYESGFVIDKFPISRPNLTFSTLTVSNMSPEDSSIYLCSVDTDRAETQYFGPGTRLLVL.

The chain couples TRBV6-2 or TRBV6-3 to TRBJ1-2; D is perhaps TRBD1 (6 bases). The CDR3 sequence is 15 residues long. The V gene's germline CDR1 is MNHEY and CDR2 SVGEGT. Trimming took off 2 bases at V and 2 bases at J, with 12 bases between the two ends. CDR3 sequence: CASSYGSRGNYGYTF. As DNA, the CDR3 is TGTGCCAGCAGTTACGGGAGCAGGGGCAACTATGGCTACACCTTC.

This clonotype occurred a few times. This chain links TRBV7-2 with TRBJ1-1; D unresolved. The CDR3 is 15 residues long. Germline V CDR1 and CDR2: SGHTA, FQGNSA. Trimming took 1 base from V and 1 from J, leaving 10 bases between them. The CDR3 DNA reads as TGTGCCAGCAGCTTAGTCGGTCACCCGAACACTGAAGCTTTCTTT. Its protein product is CASSLVGHPNTEAFF.

The table lists this clonotype with a few counts. This chain uses TRBV4-1 with TRBJ1-5; no clear D. The CDR3 is made up of 17 amino acids. Trimming left V 4 bases short and J 2 bases short, with 18 bases between. Germline V lookup: CDR1 MGHRA, CDR2 YSYEKL. CDR3 in DNA: TGCGCCAGCAGCCCTGGACGGACCTTCTCGGGCAATCAGCCCCAGCATTTT. As protein: CASSPGRTFSGNQPQHF.

This clonotype was detected only a few times. J is TRBJ2-1 and V is TRBV12-3 or TRBV12-4, with D possibly being TRBD2 (6 bases). The CDR3 spans 14 residues. V lost 2 bases to trimming and J lost 3 bases, with 8 bases between them. The CDR3 loop reads CASSLPGSYNEQFF. The CDR3 DNA follows: TGTGCCAGCAGTTTACCCGGGAGCTACAATGAGCAGTTCTTC.

This clonotype came up a few times. The chain couples TRBV7-2 to TRBJ1-1; 7 nucleotides match TRBD1. The J segment lost 4 bases and the V segment lost 1 base, leaving 6 bases of the junction unmatched. Germline lookup yields CDR1 SGHTA and CDR2 FQGNSA. The CDR3 contains 15 residues. The CDR3, as DNA: TGTGCCAGCAGCTTAGTAGCTCAGGGGGGCACTGAAGCTTTCTTT. Translating gives CASSLVAQGGTEAFF.

The chain recombines TRBV11-2 with TRBJ2-3, with 14 nucleotides matching TRBD2. The CDR3 runs 14 residues. V lost 5 bases, J lost 8 bases, and 3 bases stayed unmatched. Germline CDR1 is SGHAT and CDR2 is FQNNGV. CDR3 nucleotides: TGTGCCAGCAGCGGGACTAGCGGGGGAGCTACGCAGTATTTT. It is translated as CASSGTSGGATQYF.

The gene calls are TRBV20-1 and TRBJ2-3; D may be TRBD1 or TRBD2 (7 bases each). The CDR3 spans 17 residues. V dropped 1 base and J dropped 2 bases, with 19 bases sitting between them. Germline CDR1 reads DFQATT; CDR2 reads SNEGSKA (reference sequence). As DNA, the CDR3 is TGCAGTGCTAGAGTTTGGGGCAGGGGGGGAGACACAGATACGCAGTATTTT. Amino acids: CSARVWGRGGDTDTQYF.

J is TRBJ2-6 and V is TRBV28; D might be TRBD1 (6 bases). The CDR3 totals 17 residues. Between the trimmed V and J ends, which lost 7 bases and 4 bases, there was a span of 20 bases. Germline CDR1 and CDR2: MDHEN and SYDVKM. CDR3 nucleotides: TGTGCCAGCAACTCCCCCTTACAGGGACCCGGGGCCAACGTCCTGACTTTC. Translated, it gives CASNSPLQGPGANVLTF. The whole variable domain, filled in from reference TRBV28 and TRBJ2-6, reads DVKVTQSSRYLVKRTGEKVFLECVQDMDHENMFWYRQDPGLGLRLIYFSYDVKMKEKGDIPEGYSVSREKKERFSLILESASTNQTSMYLCASNSPLQGPGANVLTFGAGSRLTVL.

This clonotype turned up a few times. The V gene is TRBV11-3, the J gene TRBJ2-2; D is possibly TRBD2 (5 bases). This CDR3 contains 14 residues. Germline V gene data show CDR1 as SGHNT and CDR2 as YENEEA. Between the trimmed V and J ends, which lost 5 bases and 6 bases, there was a span of 13 bases. The CDR3 protein is CASSPRTGAGELFF. The CDR3 nucleotides are TGTGCCAGCAGCCCCCGGACTGGGGCCGGGGAGCTGTTTTTT. Together with reference TRBV11-3 and TRBJ2-2, the CDR3 gives the full variable domain: EAGVVQSPRYKIIEKKQPVAFWCNPISGHNTLYWYLQNLGQGPELLIRYENEEAVDDSQLPKDRFSAERLKGVDSTLKIQPAELGDSAVYLCASSPRTGAGELFFGEGSRLTVL.